This T cell receptor beta chain was recovered during a study of shared clonotypes between healthy human individuals. Study-wide results and limits: Naive subsets usually exceeded memory subsets in estimated richness.

The CDR3 sequence is 13 residues long. Germline CDR1 and CDR2: PRHDT and FYEKMQ (reference sequence). V lost 6 bases and J lost 0, with 7 bases in between. As to this clone: Its antigen is unknown.

This was a deep-level run. For every subset, genomic DNA was evenly distributed across several immunoSEQ plates. The assay was immunoSEQ multiplex PCR, and TCRdb's table has in-frame clones only and misses some. The sample carries a few million clones, more than 90% recorded once. Source material: naive CD4+ T cells sorted from blood. Subset of the sample: CD45RA+ positively selected. The J gene is TRBJ2-3, the V gene TRBV13; D is undetermined. This receptor was identified in a man between 18 and 29 years old in good health. CDR3 loop: CASRATSTDTQYF. CDR3 coding DNA: TGTGCCAGCAGAGCTACTAGCACAGATACGCAGTATTTT.